This TCR beta chain is from a study of blood T cell repertoires in COVID-19. Overall study: Sites across the United States, Italy and Spain contributed samples from acute and convalescent COVID-19.

Trimming cost V 3 bases and J 7 bases, with 19 bases left between them. Germline CDR1 MGHRA, CDR2 YSYEKL. The CDR3 totals 15 residues. In Cohort 3, a recovered donor had either two negative PCRs, clearance, or symptom resolution. The repertoire was sequenced with immunoSEQ multiplex PCR; TCRdb's copy has only in-frame clones and lacks some. The sample includes some 350,000 clones, roughly 87% seen only once; the top ten take around 3%. The chain recombines TRBV4-1 with TRBJ2-7; the D gene is possibly TRBD2 (6 bases). This TCR derives from a woman aged 30 to 39 who had recovered from COVID-19. Material for sequencing was PBMCs or T cells enriched from blood (not recorded which). This CDR3 is CASSQFSGLGREQYF. CDR3 nucleotide sequence: TGCGCCAGCAGCCAGTTTTCAGGGTTGGGGAGGGAGCAGTACTTC.